This T cell receptor beta chain was sequenced during a study of blood T cell repertoires in COVID-19. Study at large: T cells, B-cell-depleted T cells, or PBMCs supplied cDNA or gDNA.

The CDR3 loop spans 16 amino acids. CDR1 PRHDT and CDR2 FYEKMQ come from the germline V gene (reference sequence). With 4 bases removed from V and 4 bases from J, the gap between germline ends came to 19 bases. In the source study's methods: Amplifying reference gene primers gave estimates of nucleated cell counts. The repertoire was sequenced with immunoSEQ multiplex PCR; TCRdb's copy has only in-frame clones and lacks some. For V, J and clone size, that table is used; D and trimming come from the DNA. The top ten hold 8% to 9.5% of the sample, which has about 160,000 clones, over 65% seen once. This chain connects TRBV13 to TRBJ1-1; D gene uncertain. Input material: peripheral blood. This receptor was taken from a man in his sixties with acute or convalescent COVID-19. The CDR3 spells CASSSPDGVGVTEAFF. The DNA for the CDR3 is TGTGCCAGCAGCTCCCCCGACGGGGTTGGAGTCACTGAAGCTTTCTTT.